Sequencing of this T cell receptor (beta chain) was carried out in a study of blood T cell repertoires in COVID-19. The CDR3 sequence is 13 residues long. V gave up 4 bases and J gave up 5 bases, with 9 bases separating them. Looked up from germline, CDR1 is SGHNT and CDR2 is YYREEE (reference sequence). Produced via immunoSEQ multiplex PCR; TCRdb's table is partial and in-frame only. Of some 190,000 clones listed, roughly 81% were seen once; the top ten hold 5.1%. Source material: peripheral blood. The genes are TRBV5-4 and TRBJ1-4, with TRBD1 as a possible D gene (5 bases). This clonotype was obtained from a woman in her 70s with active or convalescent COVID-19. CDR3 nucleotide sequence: TGTGCCAGCAGCCCGGGGGGGAATGAAAAACTGTTTTTT. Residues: CASSPGGNEKLFF. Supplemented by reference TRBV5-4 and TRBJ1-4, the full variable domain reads ETGVTQSPTHLIKTRGQQVTLRCSSQSGHNTVSWYQQALGQGPQFIFQYYREEENGRGNFPPRFSGLQFPNYSSELNVNALELDDSALYLCASSPGGNEKLFFGSGTQLSVL.